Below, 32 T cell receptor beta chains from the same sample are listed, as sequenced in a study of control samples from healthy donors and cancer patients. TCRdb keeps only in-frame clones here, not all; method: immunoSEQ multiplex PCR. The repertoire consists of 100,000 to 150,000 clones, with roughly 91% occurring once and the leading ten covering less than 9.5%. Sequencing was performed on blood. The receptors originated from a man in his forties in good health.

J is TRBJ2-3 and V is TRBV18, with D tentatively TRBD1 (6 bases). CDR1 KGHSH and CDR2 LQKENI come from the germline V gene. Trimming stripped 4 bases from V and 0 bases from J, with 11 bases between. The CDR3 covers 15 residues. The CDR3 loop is CASSLQGTSTDTQYF. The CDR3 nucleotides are TGTGCCAGCTCACTCCAGGGGACAAGCACAGATACGCAGTATTTT.

CDR3: CASSPQLGGPLVREQYF. Written as DNA, the CDR3 is TGTGCCAGCAGCCCCCAGTTGGGGGGGCCCCTGGTTCGCGAGCAGTACTTC. J is TRBJ2-7 and V is TRBV21-1; whether TRBD2, the table's D call, matches the DNA was not checked. TRBV21-1 is described as a pseudogene. CDR3 length equals 17 residues.

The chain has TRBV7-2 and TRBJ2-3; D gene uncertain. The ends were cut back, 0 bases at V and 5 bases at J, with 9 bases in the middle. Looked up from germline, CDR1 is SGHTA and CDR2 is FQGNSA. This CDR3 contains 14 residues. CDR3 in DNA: TGTGCCAGCAGCTTAGCGCCGGAGAGAGATACGCAGTATTTT. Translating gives CASSLAPERDTQYF.

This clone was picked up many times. In nucleotides, the CDR3 is TGTGCCAGCAGTCGTCAGGTCCGTCCATACACCTTC. It yields the protein CASSRQVRPYTF. The chain carries TRBV12-3 or TRBV12-4 and TRBJ1-2, with D uncertain. V was clipped by 5 bases and J by 11 bases, with 15 bases between them. The CDR3 consists of 12 residues.

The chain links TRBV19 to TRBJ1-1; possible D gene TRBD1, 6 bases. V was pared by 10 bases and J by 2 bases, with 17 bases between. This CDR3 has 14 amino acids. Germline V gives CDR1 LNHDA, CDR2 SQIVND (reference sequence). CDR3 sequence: CATQPGAGNTEAFF. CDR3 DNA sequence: TGTGCCACCCAACCGGGGGCGGGAAACACTGAAGCTTTCTTT. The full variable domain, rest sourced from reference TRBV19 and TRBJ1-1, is DGGITQSPKYLFRKEGQNVTLSCEQNLNHDAMYWYRQDPGQGLRLIYYSQIVNDFQKGDIAEGYSVSREKKESFPLTVTSAQKNPTAFYLCATQPGAGNTEAFFGQGTRLTVV.

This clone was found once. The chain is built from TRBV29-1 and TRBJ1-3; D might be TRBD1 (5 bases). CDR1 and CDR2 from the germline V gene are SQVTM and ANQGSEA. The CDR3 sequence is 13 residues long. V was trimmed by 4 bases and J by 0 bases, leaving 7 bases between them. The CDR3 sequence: CSVVRASGNTIYF. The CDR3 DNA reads TGCAGCGTTGTCAGGGCCTCTGGAAACACCATATATTTT.

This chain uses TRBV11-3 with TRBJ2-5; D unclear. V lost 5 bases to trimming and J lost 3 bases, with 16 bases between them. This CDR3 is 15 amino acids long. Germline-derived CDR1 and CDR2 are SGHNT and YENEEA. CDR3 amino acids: CASSPQDQPKETQYF. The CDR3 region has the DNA TGTGCCAGCAGCCCCCAAGACCAACCGAAAGAGACCCAGTACTTC. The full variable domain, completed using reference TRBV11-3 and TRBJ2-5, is EAGVVQSPRYKIIEKKQPVAFWCNPISGHNTLYWYLQNLGQGPELLIRYENEEAVDDSQLPKDRFSAERLKGVDSTLKIQPAELGDSAVYLCASSPQDQPKETQYFGPGTRLLVL.

The CDR3 loop reads CASSFLGQNNSPLHF. In DNA form, the CDR3 reads TGTGCCAGCAGTTTCTTAGGTCAGAATAATTCACCCCTCCACTTT. The chain recombines TRBV27 with TRBJ1-6; D gene unclear. The germline V and J ends were trimmed by 3 bases and 5 bases, with 11 bases remaining between them. CDR1 and CDR2 (germline): MNHEY, SMNVEV (reference sequence). CDR3 length equals 15 residues.

In DNA form, the CDR3 reads TGTGCCATCTCCGACCGGGACAGGGCTAACTATGGCTACACCTTC. This codes for CAISDRDRANYGYTF. The gene calls are TRBV6-5 and TRBJ1-2; TRBD1 aligns across 9 bases. CDR1 and CDR2 (germline): MNHEY, SVGAGI. The length of the CDR3 is 15 residues. The ends lost 10 bases at V and 0 bases at J; junction bases unmatched: 9.

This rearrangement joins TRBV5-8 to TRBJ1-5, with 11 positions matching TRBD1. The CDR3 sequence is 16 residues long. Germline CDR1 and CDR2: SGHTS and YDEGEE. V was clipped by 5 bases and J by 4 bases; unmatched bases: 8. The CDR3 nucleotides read TGTGCCAGCAGGAACCGGGACAGGGGGGAAAATCAGCCCCAGCATTTT. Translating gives CASRNRDRGENQPQHF.

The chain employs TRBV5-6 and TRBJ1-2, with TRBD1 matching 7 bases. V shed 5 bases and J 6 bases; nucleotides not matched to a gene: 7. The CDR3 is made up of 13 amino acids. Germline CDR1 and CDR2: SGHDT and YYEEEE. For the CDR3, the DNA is TGTGCCAGCAGATCCGTAAGGGGGCATGGCTACACCTTC. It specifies CASRSVRGHGYTF.

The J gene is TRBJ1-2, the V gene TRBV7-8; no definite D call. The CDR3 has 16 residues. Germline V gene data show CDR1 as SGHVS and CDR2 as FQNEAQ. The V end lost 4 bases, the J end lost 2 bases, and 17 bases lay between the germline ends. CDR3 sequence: CASSSYRLTVNYGYTF. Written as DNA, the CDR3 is TGTGCCAGCAGCTCCTACCGATTGACTGTCAACTATGGCTACACCTTC.

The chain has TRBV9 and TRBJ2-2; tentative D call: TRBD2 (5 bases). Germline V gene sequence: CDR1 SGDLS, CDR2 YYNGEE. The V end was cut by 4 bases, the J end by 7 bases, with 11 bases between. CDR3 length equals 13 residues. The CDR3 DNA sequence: TGTGCCAGCAGCCGGGGTTACGGCGGGGAGCTGTTTTTT. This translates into CASSRGYGGELFF.

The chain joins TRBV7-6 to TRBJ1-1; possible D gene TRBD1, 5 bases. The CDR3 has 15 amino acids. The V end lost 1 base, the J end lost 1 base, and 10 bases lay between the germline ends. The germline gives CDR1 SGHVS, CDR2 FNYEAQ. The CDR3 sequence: CASSLEGASNTEAFF. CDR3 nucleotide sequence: TGTGCCAGCAGCTTAGAAGGGGCTTCGAACACTGAAGCTTTCTTT.

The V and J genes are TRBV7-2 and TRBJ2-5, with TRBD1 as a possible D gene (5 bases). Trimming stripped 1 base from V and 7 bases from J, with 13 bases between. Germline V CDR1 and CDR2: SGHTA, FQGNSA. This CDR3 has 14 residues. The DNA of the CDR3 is TGTGCCAGCAGCTTAGTAAGGGGTGGGTCGACCCAGTACTTC. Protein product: CASSLVRGGSTQYF.

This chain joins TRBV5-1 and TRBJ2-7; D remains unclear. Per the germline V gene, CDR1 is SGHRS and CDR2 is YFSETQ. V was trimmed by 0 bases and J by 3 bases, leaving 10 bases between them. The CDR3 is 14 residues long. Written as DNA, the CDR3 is TGCGCCAGCAGCTTGGGGGTAGGTAACTACGAGCAGTACTTC. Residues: CASSLGVGNYEQYF.

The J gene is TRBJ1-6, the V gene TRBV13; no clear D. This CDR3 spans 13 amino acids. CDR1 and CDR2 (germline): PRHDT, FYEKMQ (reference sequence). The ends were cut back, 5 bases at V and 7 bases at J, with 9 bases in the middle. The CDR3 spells CASSSQRNSPLHF. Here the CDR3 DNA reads TGTGCCAGCAGCAGTCAAAGAAATTCACCCCTCCACTTT.

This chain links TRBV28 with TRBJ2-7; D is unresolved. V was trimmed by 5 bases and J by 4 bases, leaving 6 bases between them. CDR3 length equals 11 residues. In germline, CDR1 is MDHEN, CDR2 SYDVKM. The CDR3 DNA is TGTGCCAGCAGTCTCTTATACGAGCAGTACTTC. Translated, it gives CASSLLYEQYF.

CDR3 region: CASSRSGGGSYEQYF. The CDR3 DNA reads as TGTGCCAGCAGCCGCAGCGGGGGAGGCTCCTACGAGCAGTACTTC. The chain couples TRBV6-2 or TRBV6-3 to TRBJ2-7; TRBD2 matches 8 bases. Trimming removed 6 bases from V and 0 bases from J; junction bases left unmatched: 7. Germline assignment: CDR1 MNHEY and CDR2 SVGEGT. This CDR3 region has 15 residues.

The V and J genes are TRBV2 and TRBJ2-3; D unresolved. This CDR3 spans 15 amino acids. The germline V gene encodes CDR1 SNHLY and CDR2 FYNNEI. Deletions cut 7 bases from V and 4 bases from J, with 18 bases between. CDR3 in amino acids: CASTPVWGRADTQYF. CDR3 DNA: TGTGCCAGCACCCCAGTCTGGGGTAGGGCAGATACGCAGTATTTT.

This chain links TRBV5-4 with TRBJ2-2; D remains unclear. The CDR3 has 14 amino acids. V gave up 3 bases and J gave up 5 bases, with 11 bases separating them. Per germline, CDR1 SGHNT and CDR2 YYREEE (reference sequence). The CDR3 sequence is CASSWSVATGELFF. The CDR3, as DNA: TGTGCCAGCAGCTGGTCCGTTGCGACCGGGGAGCTGTTTTTT.

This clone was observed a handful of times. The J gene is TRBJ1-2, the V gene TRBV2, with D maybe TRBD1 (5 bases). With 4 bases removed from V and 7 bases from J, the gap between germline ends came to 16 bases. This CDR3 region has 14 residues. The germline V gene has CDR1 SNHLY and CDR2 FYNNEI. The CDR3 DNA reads TGTGCCAGCAGTGTTGGGGGGTCCGCGGGTGGCTACACCTTC. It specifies CASSVGGSAGGYTF.

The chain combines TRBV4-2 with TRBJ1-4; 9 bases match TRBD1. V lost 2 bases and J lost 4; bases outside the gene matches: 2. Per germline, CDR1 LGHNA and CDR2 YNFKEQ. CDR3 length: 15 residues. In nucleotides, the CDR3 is TGTGCCAGCAGCCAACCGGGACAGGGTAATGAAAAACTGTTTTTT. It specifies CASSQPGQGNEKLFF.

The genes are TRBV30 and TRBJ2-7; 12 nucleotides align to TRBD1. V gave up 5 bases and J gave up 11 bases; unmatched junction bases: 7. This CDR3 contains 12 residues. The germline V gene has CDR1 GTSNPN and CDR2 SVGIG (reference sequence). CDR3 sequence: CAWHPGQGAKYF. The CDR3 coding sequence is TGTGCCTGGCATCCGGGACAGGGGGCCAAGTACTTC. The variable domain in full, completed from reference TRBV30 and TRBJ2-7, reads SQTIHQWPATLVQPVGSPLSLECTVEGTSNPNLYWYRQAAGRGLQLLFYSVGIGQISSEVPQNLSASRPQDRQFILSSKKLLLSDSGFYLCAWHPGQGAKYFGPGTRLTVT.

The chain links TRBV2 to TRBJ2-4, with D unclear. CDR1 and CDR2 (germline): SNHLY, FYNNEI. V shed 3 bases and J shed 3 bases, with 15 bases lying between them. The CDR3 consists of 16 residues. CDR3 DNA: TGTGCCAGCAGTGAGGGTCAGTTCATCGACAAAAACATTCAGTACTTC. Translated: CASSEGQFIDKNIQYF.

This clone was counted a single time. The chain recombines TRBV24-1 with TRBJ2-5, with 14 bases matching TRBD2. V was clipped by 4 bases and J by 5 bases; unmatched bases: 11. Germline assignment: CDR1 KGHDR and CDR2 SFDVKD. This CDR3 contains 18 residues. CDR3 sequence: CATSERGTSGGPQETQYF. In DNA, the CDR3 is TGTGCCACCAGTGAACGCGGGACTAGCGGGGGACCCCAGGAGACCCAGTACTTC.

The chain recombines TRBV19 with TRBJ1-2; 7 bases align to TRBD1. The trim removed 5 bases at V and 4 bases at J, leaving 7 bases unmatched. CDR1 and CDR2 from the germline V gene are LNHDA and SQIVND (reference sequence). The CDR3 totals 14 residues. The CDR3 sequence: CASSRYRGVYGYTF. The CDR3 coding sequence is TGTGCCAGTAGTCGTTACAGGGGAGTCTATGGCTACACCTTC.

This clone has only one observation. The CDR3 bases are TGTGCCAGCAGTTCGACCCTGAGTCCCTACAATGAGCAGTTCTTC. It yields the protein CASSSTLSPYNEQFF. The genes are TRBV7-6 and TRBJ2-1, with no clear D. The CDR3 is 15 residues long. In germline, CDR1 is SGHVS, CDR2 FNYEAQ. The V and J ends lost 6 bases and 2 bases respectively, with 14 bases between them.

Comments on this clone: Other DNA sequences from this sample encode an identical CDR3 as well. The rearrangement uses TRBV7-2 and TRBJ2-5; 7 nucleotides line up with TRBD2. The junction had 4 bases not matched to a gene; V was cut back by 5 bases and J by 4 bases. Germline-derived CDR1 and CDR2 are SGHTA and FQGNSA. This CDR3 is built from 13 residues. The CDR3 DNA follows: TGTGCCAGCAGCCCCACGGGGGGAGAGACCCAGTACTTC. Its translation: CASSPTGGETQYF.

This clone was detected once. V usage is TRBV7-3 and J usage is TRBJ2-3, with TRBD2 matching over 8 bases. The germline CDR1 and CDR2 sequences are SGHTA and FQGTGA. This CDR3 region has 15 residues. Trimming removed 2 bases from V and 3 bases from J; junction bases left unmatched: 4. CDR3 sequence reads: CASSLVAGLTDTQYF. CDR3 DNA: TGTGCCAGCAGCTTAGTAGCGGGGTTGACAGATACGCAGTATTTT.

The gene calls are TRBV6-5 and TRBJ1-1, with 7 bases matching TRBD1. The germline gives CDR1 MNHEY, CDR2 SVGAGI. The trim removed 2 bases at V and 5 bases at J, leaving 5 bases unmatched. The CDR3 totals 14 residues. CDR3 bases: TGTGCCAGCAGTTACCGACAGGGAGAAACTGAAGCTTTCTTT. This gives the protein CASSYRQGETEAFF.

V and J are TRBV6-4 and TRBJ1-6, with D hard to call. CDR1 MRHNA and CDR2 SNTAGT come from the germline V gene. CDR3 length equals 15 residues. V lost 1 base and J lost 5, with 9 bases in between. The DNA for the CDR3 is TGTGCCAGCAGTGACTTCTTTATGGATAATTCACCCCTCCACTTT. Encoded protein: CASSDFFMDNSPLHF.